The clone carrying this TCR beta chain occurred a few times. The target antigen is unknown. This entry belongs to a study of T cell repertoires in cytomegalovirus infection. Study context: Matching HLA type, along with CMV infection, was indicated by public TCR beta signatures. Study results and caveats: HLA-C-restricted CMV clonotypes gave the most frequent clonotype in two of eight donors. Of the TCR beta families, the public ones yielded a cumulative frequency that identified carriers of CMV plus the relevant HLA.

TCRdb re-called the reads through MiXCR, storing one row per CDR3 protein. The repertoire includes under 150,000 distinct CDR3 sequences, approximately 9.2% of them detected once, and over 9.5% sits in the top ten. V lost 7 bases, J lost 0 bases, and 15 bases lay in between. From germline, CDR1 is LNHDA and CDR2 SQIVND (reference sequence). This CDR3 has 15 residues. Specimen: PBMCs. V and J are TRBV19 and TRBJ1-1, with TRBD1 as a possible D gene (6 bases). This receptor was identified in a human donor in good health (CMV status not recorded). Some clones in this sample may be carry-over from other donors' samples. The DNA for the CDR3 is TGTGCCAGTAAGGTGACAGGAGTAATGAACACTGAAGCTTTCTTT. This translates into CASKVTGVMNTEAFF.